These 20 T cell receptor beta chains were sequenced from one sample in a study of blood T cells in healthy people across ages. A second PCR of about 7 to 11 cycles used a sample-barcoded 5' primer and a J-beta primer mix. TCRdb ran MiXCR on the 5' RACE reads and lists one entry per CDR3 protein. Of about 1.4 million distinct CDR3 sequences in the sample, approximately 60% were seen once. Sample: blood. These receptors were obtained from a man aged 18 to 30 in good health.

The chain joins TRBV15 to TRBJ1-1, with D possibly TRBD1 on 6 matching bases. The CDR3 is 16 amino acids. Per the germline V gene, CDR1 is LNHNV and CDR2 is YYDKDF (reference sequence). V dropped 0 bases and J dropped 3 bases, with 14 bases sitting between them. CDR3 coding DNA: TGTGCCACCAGCAGAGACGTGGGGACAAGGGACACTGAAGCTTTCTTT. Translation: CATSRDVGTRDTEAFF.

This chain connects TRBV3-1 to TRBJ2-7; either TRBD1 or TRBD2 may fit D (5 bases each). V shed 3 bases and J shed 6 bases, with 9 bases lying between them. Per the germline V gene, CDR1 is LGHDT and CDR2 is YNNKEL (reference sequence). The CDR3 length is 12 residues. CDR3 region: CASSQGPTEQYF. In DNA form, the CDR3 reads TGTGCCAGCAGCCAGGGACCTACCGAGCAGTACTTC.

On this clonotype itself: The junction does not match germline at one end; this may be a read error. J is TRBJ2-5 and V is TRBV29-1; D tentatively fits TRBD1 or TRBD2 (5 bases each). CDR1 and CDR2 from the germline V gene are SQVTM and ANQGSEA. This CDR3 comprises 12 residues. The CDR3 sequence is CSTHGAGTEQNF. The CDR3 bases are TGCAGCACACATGGGGCAGGGACCGAGCAGAACTTC.

This rearrangement joins TRBV15 to TRBJ2-5, with 8 nucleotides matching TRBD2. Trimming took 3 bases from V and 4 from J; bases not matched to a gene: 7. The CDR3 length is 15 residues. Germline lookup yields CDR1 LNHNV and CDR2 YYDKDF (reference sequence). The CDR3 sequence: CATSRWATSGETQYF. The CDR3 bases are TGTGCCACCAGCAGGTGGGCCACTAGCGGAGAGACCCAGTACTTC.

A remark on this clonotype: This clone may be a read error of a much larger clone one base away. The V and J genes are TRBV7-9 and TRBJ1-1, with D possibly being TRBD1 (6 bases). There are 11 residues in the CDR3. V was clipped by 3 bases and J by 8 bases, with 7 bases between them. The germline V gene has CDR1 SEHNR and CDR2 FQNEAQ (reference sequence). The CDR3 spells CASSFTGEAFF. The CDR3 nucleotides read TGTGCCAGCAGCTTTACAGGGGAAGCTTTCTTT.

The count of this clonotype is one. The V and J genes are TRBV29-1 and TRBJ2-3; D remains unclear. The CDR3 covers 13 residues. V was clipped by 4 bases and J by 0 bases, with 8 bases between them. The germline V gene has CDR1 SQVTM and CDR2 ANQGSEA. The CDR3 loop reads CSVVIRSTDTQYF. The CDR3 bases are TGCAGCGTTGTAATAAGGAGCACAGATACGCAGTATTTT.

V and J are TRBV6-5 and TRBJ2-5; 11 nucleotides match TRBD2. V lost 0 bases, J lost 11 bases, and 8 bases stayed unmatched. The CDR3 has 15 residues. CDR1 is MNHEY, CDR2 SVGAGI, per germline. CDR3 sequence: CASSYSTSGSNEQYF. The CDR3 coding sequence is TGTGCCAGCAGTTACTCTACTAGCGGGAGTAATGAGCAGTACTTC.

V is TRBV7-2 and J is TRBJ2-1, with D possibly TRBD1 on 6 matching bases. The CDR3 is made up of 13 amino acids. The V end was cut by 2 bases, the J end by 6 bases, with 8 bases between. Germline V gene sequence: CDR1 SGHTA, CDR2 FQGNSA. The CDR3 DNA is TGTGCCAGCAGCTTACGGACAGCCAATGAGCAGTTCTTC. Its protein product is CASSLRTANEQFF.

This sequence joins TRBV7-9 and TRBJ2-5; no clear D gene. V dropped 2 bases and J dropped 1 base, with 8 bases sitting between them. This CDR3 spans 14 amino acids. Per germline, CDR1 SEHNR and CDR2 FQNEAQ (reference sequence). The CDR3 sequence is CASSLKVVQETQYF. The CDR3 bases are TGTGCCAGCAGCTTAAAAGTTGTCCAAGAGACCCAGTACTTC. Complete variable domain (other parts from reference TRBV7-9 and TRBJ2-5): DTGVSQNPRHKITKRGQNVTFRCDPISEHNRLYWYRQTLGQGPEFLTYFQNEAQLEKSRLLSDRFSAERPKGSFSTLEIQRTEQGDSAMYLCASSLKVVQETQYFGPGTRLLVL.

This clonotype was found a few times. The chain employs TRBV4-1 and TRBJ1-1; D is uncertain. Germline CDR1 reads MGHRA; CDR2 reads YSYEKL. CDR3 size: 13 residues. Trimming removed 0 bases at V and 5 bases at J, with 7 bases between. CDR3: CASSQEGSTEAFF. CDR3 DNA sequence: TGCGCCAGCAGCCAAGAGGGCAGTACTGAAGCTTTCTTT.

This clonotype was found a few times. V is TRBV29-1 and J is TRBJ2-7; maybe TRBD1 (6 bases). The CDR3 spans 12 residues. The V gene lost 4 bases and the J gene lost 5 bases, with 12 bases spanning the gap. Germline V gene lookup returns CDR1 SQVTM and CDR2 ANQGSEA. The CDR3 bases are TGCAGCGTTGTTCTACAGGGTAACGAGCAGTACTTC. Translating it yields CSVVLQGNEQYF.

The chain joins TRBV29-1 to TRBJ2-7, with 7 bases matching TRBD1. CDR3 size: 17 residues. Unmatched junction bases numbered 18, after V lost 6 bases and J lost 1 base. Germline V CDR1 and CDR2: SQVTM, ANQGSEA. The CDR3 spells CSVAGGQVTRGSYEQYF. DNA of the CDR3: TGCAGCGTCGCGGGCGGACAGGTCACAAGGGGATCCTACGAGCAGTACTTC.

This clonotype showed up just a few times. The V and J genes are TRBV6-5 and TRBJ2-1; tentatively, D is TRBD1 (6 bases). Germline V gene lookup returns CDR1 MNHEY and CDR2 SVGAGI. The CDR3 runs to 14 residues. Trimming removed 0 bases at V and 10 bases at J, with 13 bases between. The DNA for the CDR3 is TGTGCCAGCAGTTACTCTTGGGGGCGCCAGGAGCAGTTCTTC. As protein: CASSYSWGRQEQFF.

The rearrangement joins TRBV7-2 to TRBJ1-4; D unclear. Germline lookup yields CDR1 SGHTA and CDR2 FQGNSA. V was cut by 5 bases and J by 8 bases, with 12 bases left in between. This CDR3 has 13 amino acids. The CDR3 reads CASSPLVREKLFF. The CDR3 bases are TGTGCCAGCAGCCCCCTTGTGAGGGAAAAACTGTTTTTT.

The chain links TRBV6-2 or TRBV6-3 to TRBJ1-5, with D tentatively TRBD1 (5 bases). Germline V gene sequence: CDR1 MNHEY, CDR2 SVGEGT. This CDR3 is built from 16 residues. Trimming took 6 bases from V and 0 from J, leaving 15 bases between them. The CDR3 sequence is CASRPSLGASNQPQHF. For the CDR3, the DNA is TGTGCCAGCAGACCGTCACTAGGGGCTAGCAATCAGCCCCAGCATTTT.

This chain connects TRBV4-1 to TRBJ2-1; D remains ambiguous. CDR1 is MGHRA, CDR2 YSYEKL, per germline. The ends were cut back, 1 base at V and 9 bases at J, with 16 bases in the middle. The length of the CDR3 is 15 residues. CDR3 region: CASSQGEQRDGEQFF. The CDR3, as DNA: TGCGCCAGCAGCCAAGGAGAGCAGCGAGACGGTGAGCAGTTCTTC.

The gene calls are TRBV15 and TRBJ1-4, with TRBD1 identical over 7 bases. V trimming: 1 base; J trimming: 7 bases; junction bases outside the gene matches: 6. This CDR3 region has 15 residues. From germline, CDR1 is LNHNV and CDR2 YYDKDF (reference sequence). DNA for the CDR3: TGTGCCACCAGCAGAGCCGGGACAGTTCCTGAAAAACTGTTTTTT. It codes for CATSRAGTVPEKLFF.

The chain combines TRBV12-3 or TRBV12-4 with TRBJ1-5, with 10 nucleotides matching TRBD1. V lost 6 bases to trimming and J lost 6 bases; unmatched junction nucleotides: 8. The CDR3 length is 15 residues. CDR3 sequence reads: CASSPDRGRGQPQHF. The DNA of the CDR3 is TGTGCCAGCAGCCCAGACAGGGGGCGCGGTCAGCCCCAGCATTTT.

V is TRBV28 and J is TRBJ1-6; D is possibly TRBD1 (5 bases). The germline V and J ends were trimmed by 5 bases and 7 bases, with 18 bases remaining between them. Germline-derived CDR1 and CDR2 are MDHEN and SYDVKM. The CDR3 is 16 residues long. The CDR3, as DNA: TGTGCCAGCAGTCCGGCCCTGGCAGGGCTAAATTCACCCCTCCACTTT. Translated: CASSPALAGLNSPLHF.

Only a few counts were recorded for this clonotype. V is TRBV12-3 or TRBV12-4 and J is TRBJ1-1; possible D gene TRBD1, 5 bases. The V end lost 1 base, the J end lost 9 bases, and 9 bases lay between the germline ends. The CDR3 loop spans 12 amino acids. This chain's CDR3 is CASSLEGSQAFF. CDR3 sequence (DNA): TGTGCCAGCAGTTTAGAGGGGAGTCAAGCTTTCTTT.